The T cell receptor beta chain under discussion was sequenced for a study of radiation and T cells in renal cell carcinoma. Study-wide points: Intratumoral heterogeneity was not captured in these 0.75 to 1 g regions. Dominant CDR3 motifs occupied more repertoire in irradiated than control tumors.

Treatment indicated: 15 Gy SBRT to primary tumor, nephrectomy 4 weeks later. Data came from immunoSEQ multiplex PCR; TCRdb stores just in-frame clones and leaves some out. This sample carries approximately 17,000 clones, 50% of them seen once, and the ten largest clones take roughly 37%. V was trimmed by 3 bases and J by 0 bases, leaving 4 bases between them. Germline CDR1 is SGHNT and CDR2 is YYREEE (reference sequence). CDR3 length: 13 amino acids. Only a few counts were recorded for this clone. Its specificity is not known. The chain links TRBV5-4 to TRBJ2-4, with D uncertain. The TCR originated in a woman in her fifties or sixties with renal cell carcinoma. The material was tumor tissue, obtained from a patient whose treatment included radiotherapy and nephrectomy. CDR3 region: CASSYGAKNIQYF. The CDR3 DNA reads TGTGCCAGCAGCTACGGAGCCAAAAACATTCAGTACTTC.